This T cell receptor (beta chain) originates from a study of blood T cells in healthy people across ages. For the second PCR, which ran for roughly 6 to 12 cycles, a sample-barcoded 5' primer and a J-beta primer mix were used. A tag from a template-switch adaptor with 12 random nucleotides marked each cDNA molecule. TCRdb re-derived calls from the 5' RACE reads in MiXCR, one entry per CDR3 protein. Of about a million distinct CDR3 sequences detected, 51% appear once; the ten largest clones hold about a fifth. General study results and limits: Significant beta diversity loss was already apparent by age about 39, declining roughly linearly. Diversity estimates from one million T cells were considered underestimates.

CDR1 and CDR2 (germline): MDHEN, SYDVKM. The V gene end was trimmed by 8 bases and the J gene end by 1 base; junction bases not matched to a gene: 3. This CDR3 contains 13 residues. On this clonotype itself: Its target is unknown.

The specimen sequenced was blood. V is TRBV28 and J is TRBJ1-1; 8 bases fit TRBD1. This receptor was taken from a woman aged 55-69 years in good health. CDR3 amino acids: CASLGQGNTEAFF. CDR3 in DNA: TGTGCCAGCCTCGGACAGGGGAACACTGAAGCTTTCTTT.